The present T cell receptor beta chain was sequenced within a study of blood T cell repertoires in COVID-19. As for the study in general: Sites across the United States, Italy and Spain contributed samples from acute and convalescent COVID-19. Sample material is recorded as cDNA or gDNA derived from T cells, B-cell-depleted T cells, or PBMCs.

Assay used: immunoSEQ multiplex PCR; TCRdb lists only in-frame clones, some missing. The table lists roughly 200,000 clones, nearly 85% of them singletons. Germline V gene sequence: CDR1 SGHTA, CDR2 FQGNSA. The length of the CDR3 is 14 residues. After removal of 4 bases from V and 7 bases from J, the junction contained 7 bases not matched to a gene. Seattle cases were enrolled at active infection and followed longitudinally. The sequenced sample was peripheral blood. This chain joins TRBV7-2 and TRBJ2-1; 7 bases align to TRBD1. The receptor comes from a woman aged 25 to 39 with COVID-19, enrolled during active disease. CDR3 residues: CASSYGTAWNEQFF. CDR3 nucleotides: TGTGCCAGCAGCTACGGGACAGCGTGGAATGAGCAGTTCTTC.